In its sample, the clone carrying this TCR beta chain was seen a few times. From the 5' RACE reads, TCRdb called clonotypes with MiXCR, one entry per CDR3 protein. The sample has around 320,000 distinct CDR3 sequences; roughly a tenth are singletons. Germline lookup yields CDR1 SGHDN and CDR2 FVKESK. The V and J ends lost 3 bases and 10 bases respectively, with 15 bases between them. CDR3 length: 13 amino acids. The record originates from a study of T cells after yellow fever vaccination. This chain links TRBV14 with TRBJ1-1; D call uncertain. This receptor was obtained from a man between 18 and 29 years old who received the YFV17D yellow fever vaccine. The source was CD4+ T cells sorted from PBMCs, collected 45 days after the yellow fever booster vaccination. The CDR3, as DNA: TGTGCCAGCAGCCAGGAGGGAAGTGGCAGAGCTTTCTTT. This encodes CASSQEGSGRAFF.